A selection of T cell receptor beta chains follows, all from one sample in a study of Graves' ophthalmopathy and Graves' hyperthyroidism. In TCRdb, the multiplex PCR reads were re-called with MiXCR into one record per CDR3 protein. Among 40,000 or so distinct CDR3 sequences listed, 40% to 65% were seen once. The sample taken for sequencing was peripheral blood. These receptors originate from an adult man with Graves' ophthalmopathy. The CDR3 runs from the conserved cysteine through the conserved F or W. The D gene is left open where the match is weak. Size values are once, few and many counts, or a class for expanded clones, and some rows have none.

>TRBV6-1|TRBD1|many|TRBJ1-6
CASSEGTGGNSPLHF
TGTGCCAGCAGTGAAGGGACAGGGGGCAATTCACCCCTCCACTTT
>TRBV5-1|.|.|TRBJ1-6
CASSLAYGYSSPPHF
TGCGCCAGCAGCTTGGCATATGGCTATAGTTCACCCCCCCACTTT
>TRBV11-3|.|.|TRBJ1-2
CATSTVRDINYGYTF
TGTGCCACCAGTACAGTCCGCGATATTAACTATGGCTACACCTTC
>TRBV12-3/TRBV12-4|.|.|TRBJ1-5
CASSLGGNQETQHF
TGTGCCAGCAGTTTAGGCGGTAACCAAGAGACCCAGCATTTT
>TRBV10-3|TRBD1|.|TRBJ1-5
CAISEAPGTGTETQHF
TGTGCCATCAGTGAGGCTCCCGGGACAGGGACAGAGACCCAGCATTTT
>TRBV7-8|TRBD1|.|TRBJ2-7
CASSLGYRGNEQYF
TGTGCCAGCAGCTTAGGTTACAGGGGCAACGAGCAGTACTTC
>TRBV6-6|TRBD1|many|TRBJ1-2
CASGSGTGNGYTF
TGTGCCAGCGGTTCCGGGACAGGGAACGGCTACACCTTC
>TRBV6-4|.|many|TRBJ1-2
CASEDPTGNSGYTF
TGTGCCAGCGAAGACCCAACAGGGAATAGTGGCTACACCTTC
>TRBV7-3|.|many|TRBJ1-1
CASSQTGNTEAFF
TGTGCCAGCAGCCAAACCGGAAACACTGAAGCTTTCTTT
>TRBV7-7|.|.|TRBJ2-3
CASSSGPDTDTQYF
TGTGCTAGCAGCTCAGGACCAGACACAGATACGCAGTATTTT
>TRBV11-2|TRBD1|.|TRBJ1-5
CASRRTGDQPQHF
TGTGCCAGCAGACGGACAGGGGATCAGCCCCAGCATTTT
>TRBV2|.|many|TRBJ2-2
CASRLQGNGELFF
TGTGCCAGCAGGTTACAGGGTAACGGGGAGCTGTTTTTT
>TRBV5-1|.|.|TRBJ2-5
CASSLESGLSGTQYF
TGCGCCAGCAGCTTGGAGTCCGGGTTGAGTGGGACCCAGTACTTC
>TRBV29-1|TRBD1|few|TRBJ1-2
CSVEVPRGRTSGYTF
TGCAGCGTTGAAGTCCCCAGGGGGAGAACTAGTGGCTACACCTTC
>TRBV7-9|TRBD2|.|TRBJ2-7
CASSGTSGRARGEQYF
TGTGCCAGCAGCGGGACTAGCGGGAGGGCCCGCGGCGAGCAGTACTTC
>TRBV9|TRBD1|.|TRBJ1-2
CASSSLGLPGQGYGYTF
TGTGCCAGCAGCTCCCTTGGTCTCCCCGGACAGGGGTATGGCTACACCTTC
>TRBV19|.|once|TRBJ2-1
CASRRGYNEQLF
TGCGCCAGTAGACGAGGCTACAATGAGCAGCTCTTC
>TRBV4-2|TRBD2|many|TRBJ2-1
CASSPGIAGSTYNEQFF
TGTGCCAGCAGCCCCGGGATAGCGGGATCAACCTACAATGAGCAGTTCTTC
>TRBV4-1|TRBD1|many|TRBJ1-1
CASGDRWNTEAFF
TGCGCCAGCGGGGACAGGTGGAACACTGAAGCTTTCTTT
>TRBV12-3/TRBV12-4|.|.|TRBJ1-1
CASSLETEVFF
TGTGCCAGCAGTTTGGAAACAGAAGTTTTCTTT
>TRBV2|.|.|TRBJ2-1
CASIINEQFF
TGTGCCAGCATAATCAATGAGCAGTTCTTC
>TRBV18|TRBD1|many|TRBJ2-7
CASSPGTGNYEQYF
TGTGCCAGCTCACCCGGGACAGGGAACTACGAGCAGTACTTC
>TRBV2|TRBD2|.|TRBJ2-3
CASRETSGRADTQYF
TGTGCCAGCAGGGAGACTAGCGGGAGGGCAGATACGCAGTATTTT